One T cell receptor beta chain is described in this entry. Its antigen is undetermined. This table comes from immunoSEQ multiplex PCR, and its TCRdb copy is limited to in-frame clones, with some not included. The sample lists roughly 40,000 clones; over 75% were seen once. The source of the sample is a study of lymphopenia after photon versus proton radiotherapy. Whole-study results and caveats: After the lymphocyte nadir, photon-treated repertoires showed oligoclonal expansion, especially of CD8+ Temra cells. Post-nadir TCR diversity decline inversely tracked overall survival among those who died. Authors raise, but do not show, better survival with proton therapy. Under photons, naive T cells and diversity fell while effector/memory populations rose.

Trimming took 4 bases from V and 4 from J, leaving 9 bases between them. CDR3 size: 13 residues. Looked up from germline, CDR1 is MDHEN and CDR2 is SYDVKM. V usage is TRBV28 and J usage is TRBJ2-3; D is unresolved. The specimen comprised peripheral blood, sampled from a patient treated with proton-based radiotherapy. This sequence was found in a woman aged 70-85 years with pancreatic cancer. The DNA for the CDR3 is TGTGCCAGCAGTTCCCAACCACCAGATACGCAGTATTTT. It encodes CASSSQPPDTQYF.